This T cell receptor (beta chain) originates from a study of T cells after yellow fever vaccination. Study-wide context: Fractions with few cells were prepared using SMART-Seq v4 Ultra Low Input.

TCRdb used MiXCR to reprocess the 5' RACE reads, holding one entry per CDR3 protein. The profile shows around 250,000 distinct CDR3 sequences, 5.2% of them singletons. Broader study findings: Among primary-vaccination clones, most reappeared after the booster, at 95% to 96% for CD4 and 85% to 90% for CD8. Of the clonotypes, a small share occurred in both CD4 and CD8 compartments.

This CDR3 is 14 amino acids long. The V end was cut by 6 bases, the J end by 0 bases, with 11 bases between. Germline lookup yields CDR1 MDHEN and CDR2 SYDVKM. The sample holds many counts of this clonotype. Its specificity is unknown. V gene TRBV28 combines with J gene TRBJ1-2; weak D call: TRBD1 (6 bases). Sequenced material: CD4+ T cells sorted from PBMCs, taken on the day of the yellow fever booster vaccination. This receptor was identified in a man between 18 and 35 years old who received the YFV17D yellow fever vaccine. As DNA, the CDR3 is TGTGCCAGCAGGGGGGGGCTACCTAACTATGGCTACACCTTC. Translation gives CASRGGLPNYGYTF.